The 20 T cell receptor beta chains below all came from one sample that was sequenced in a study of T cell responses to AZD1222 COVID-19 vaccine. Libraries were prepared by immunoSEQ multiplex PCR; TCRdb keeps only in-frame clonotypes and omits some of them. The sample lists approximately 120,000 clones, more than 85% occurring once. The material was peripheral blood, obtained on day 0 of AZD1222 vaccination. These receptor sequences come from an adult in good health.

This chain links TRBV7-6 with TRBJ2-2, with D unresolved. CDR3 size: 15 residues. Germline-derived CDR1 and CDR2 are SGHVS and FNYEAQ. V was cut by 4 bases and J by 4 bases, with 13 bases left in between. The CDR3 loop is CASSSDQPITGELFF. The CDR3 nucleotides are TGTGCCAGCAGCTCTGACCAGCCTATCACCGGGGAGCTGTTTTTT.

V gene TRBV7-9 combines with J gene TRBJ2-5; 11 bases fit TRBD2. After removal of 5 bases from V and 5 bases from J, the junction contained 7 bases not matched to a gene. This CDR3 is built from 15 residues. Germline V gives CDR1 SEHNR, CDR2 FQNEAQ (reference sequence). The CDR3 bases are TGTGCCAGCAGCGCTCCTCTAGCGGGGGGTGAGACCCAGTACTTC. Translation gives CASSAPLAGGETQYF.

This chain connects TRBV12-5 to TRBJ2-2; D unresolved. CDR3 length: 15 residues. Germline assignment: CDR1 LGHNT and CDR2 FRNRAP. V shed 7 bases and J shed 4 bases, with 16 bases lying between them. The CDR3 protein is CASALPGLGTGELFF. The CDR3 region has the DNA TGTGCTAGTGCCCTACCGGGCCTAGGCACCGGGGAGCTGTTTTTT.

In its sample, this clone was seen once. The rearrangement uses TRBV19 and TRBJ1-1; 7 bases are shared with TRBD1. CDR1 and CDR2 from the germline V gene are LNHDA and SQIVND (reference sequence). This CDR3 contains 13 residues. With V trimmed by 7 bases and J by 3 bases, 5 bases remained unmatched. The CDR3 nucleotides are TGTGCCAGTACGAGGGGGCTTTACACTGAAGCTTTCTTT. It is translated as CASTRGLYTEAFF.

The rearrangement uses TRBV15 and TRBJ1-2; D is undetermined. CDR1 is LNHNV and CDR2 is YYDKDF in the germline V gene (reference sequence). The CDR3 has 15 amino acids. Trimming pared 0 bases from V and 7 bases from J, leaving 15 bases between. As DNA, the CDR3 is TGTGCCACCAGCAGAGAGGTGAAGGGAGACGGTGGCTACACCTTC. Protein: CATSREVKGDGGYTF.

This clone was found once. This chain joins TRBV5-5 and TRBJ2-5; 7 bases align to TRBD2. The V and J ends lost 4 bases and 0 bases, in that order; junction bases with no gene match: 3. The germline V gene encodes CDR1 SGHKS and CDR2 YYEKEE (reference sequence). This CDR3 is built from 14 residues. The CDR3 region has the DNA TGTGCCAGCAGCCAGGGAGGGAACCAAGAGACCCAGTACTTC. Amino acid sequence: CASSQGGNQETQYF.

The gene calls are TRBV2 and TRBJ1-5, with D perhaps matching TRBD1 (6 bases). CDR1 and CDR2 from the germline V gene are SNHLY and FYNNEI. V lost 5 bases, J lost 0 bases, and 8 bases lay in between. The CDR3 runs 14 residues. CDR3 protein: CASSWTVSNQPQHF. CDR3 nucleotide sequence: TGTGCCAGCAGTTGGACAGTTAGCAATCAGCCCCAGCATTTT. Full variable domain (missing parts from reference TRBV2 and TRBJ1-5): EPEVTQTPSHQVTQMGQEVILRCVPISNHLYFYWYRQILGQKVEFLVSFYNNEISEKSEIFDDQFSVERPDGSNFTLKIRSTKLEDSAMYFCASSWTVSNQPQHFGDGTRLSIL.

The V gene is TRBV19, the J gene TRBJ2-7; D is perhaps TRBD2 (5 bases). Germline CDR1 LNHDA, CDR2 SQIVND (reference sequence). V lost 2 bases to trimming and J lost 0 bases, with 14 bases between them. CDR3 size: 16 residues. CDR3 in DNA: TGTGCCAGTAGTATAAATGCGGGCCTGACCTCCTACGAGCAGTACTTC. This codes for CASSINAGLTSYEQYF.

This clone was recorded once. The rearrangement links TRBV9 to TRBJ1-3; D unclear. The CDR3 has 15 amino acids. The germline CDR1 and CDR2 sequences are SGDLS and YYNGEE. V lost 3 bases and J lost 0, with 10 bases in between. The CDR3 loop is CASSGGGSSGNTIYF. CDR3 in DNA: TGTGCCAGCAGCGGTGGAGGTAGCTCTGGAAACACCATATATTTT.

J is TRBJ2-1 and V is TRBV2, with a weak D call TRBD1 (5 bases). The CDR3 spans 14 residues. V shed 7 bases and J shed 7 bases, with 17 bases lying between them. Per the germline V gene, CDR1 is SNHLY and CDR2 is FYNNEI. The CDR3 sequence: CASNPPNRGNEQFF. Written as DNA, the CDR3 is TGTGCCAGCAACCCCCCGAATAGGGGAAATGAGCAGTTCTTC.

The chain joins TRBV6-1 to TRBJ1-2; the match to TRBD1 covers 12 bases. The V and J ends lost 4 bases and 6 bases, in that order; junction bases with no gene match: 12. Germline V gives CDR1 MNHNS, CDR2 SASEGT. This CDR3 contains 17 residues. For the CDR3, the DNA is TGTGCCAGCAGTGGTTGGGGACAGGGGGCCTCTCTAAATGGCTACACCTTC. Protein sequence: CASSGWGQGASLNGYTF.

This sequence joins TRBV4-1 and TRBJ1-2; TRBD1 matches 8 bases. V shed 0 bases, J shed 5 bases, and the junction held 8 bases outside the gene matches. Germline values: CDR1 MGHRA, CDR2 YSYEKL. This CDR3 has 16 residues. The CDR3 DNA follows: TGCGCCAGCAGCCAAGATGGACAGGGTGGGTTTTATGGCTACACCTTC. It yields the protein CASSQDGQGGFYGYTF.

This clone was seen a few times. This chain links TRBV5-6 with TRBJ1-2, with TRBD1 matching over 7 bases. The V and J ends lost 5 bases and 4 bases, in that order; junction bases with no gene match: 5. Germline CDR1 SGHDT, CDR2 YYEEEE. The length of the CDR3 is 13 residues. CDR3: CASRAGTAYGYTF. DNA of the CDR3: TGTGCCAGCAGGGCCGGGACAGCCTATGGCTACACCTTC.

The V gene is TRBV10-3, the J gene TRBJ1-1; D unclear. V gave up 0 bases and J gave up 2 bases, with 7 bases separating them. This CDR3 is 14 amino acids long. Germline V gene data show CDR1 as ENHRY and CDR2 as SYGVKD. In DNA form, the CDR3 reads TGTGCCATCAGTGAGTCAAGAGTTAACACTGAAGCTTTCTTT. Amino acid sequence: CAISESRVNTEAFF.

The gene calls are TRBV5-1 and TRBJ2-7, with a tentative D call TRBD1 (7 bases). The length of the CDR3 is 15 residues. Per germline, CDR1 SGHRS and CDR2 YFSETQ. Trimming removed 0 bases from V and 2 bases from J, with 12 bases in between. The CDR3 DNA reads TGCGCCAGCAGCTTGGCAGGGGGGCTAGCCTACGAGCAGTACTTC. This sequence encodes CASSLAGGLAYEQYF. Complete variable domain (other parts from reference TRBV5-1 and TRBJ2-7): KAGVTQTPRYLIKTRGQQVTLSCSPISGHRSVSWYQQTPGQGLQFLFEYFSETQRNKGNFPGRFSGRQFSNSRSEMNVSTLELGDSALYLCASSLAGGLAYEQYFGPGTRLTVT.

The V and J genes are TRBV4-1 and TRBJ1-3, with unresolved D. V gave up 0 bases and J gave up 3 bases, with 3 bases separating them. CDR3 length: 13 amino acids. The germline gives CDR1 MGHRA, CDR2 YSYEKL. This CDR3 reads CASSQEDGNTIYF. In nucleotides, the CDR3 is TGCGCCAGCAGCCAAGAAGATGGAAACACCATATATTTT.

The genes are TRBV7-2 and TRBJ2-1; 9 bases line up with TRBD1. The CDR3 has 13 residues. Germline V lookup: CDR1 SGHTA, CDR2 FQGNSA. Trimming at V came to 6 bases and at J to 8 bases, leaving 5 bases not matched to a gene. Here the CDR3 reads CASSRGTGHEQFF. The CDR3 DNA follows: TGTGCCAGCAGTCGTGGGACAGGGCATGAGCAGTTCTTC.

This sequence joins TRBV5-1 and TRBJ1-1; 7 nucleotides align to TRBD1. Germline V gives CDR1 SGHRS, CDR2 YFSETQ. The CDR3 spans 13 residues. After removal of 6 bases from V and 6 bases from J, the junction contained 8 bases not matched to a gene. The CDR3 DNA is TGCGCCAGCAACCCGGACAGGTCCTCTGAAGCTTTCTTT. Translation: CASNPDRSSEAFF.

The CDR3 protein is CASSLAEVGEAFF. Here the CDR3 DNA reads TGTGCCAGCTCCCTAGCGGAGGTTGGTGAAGCTTTCTTT. This rearrangement joins TRBV18 to TRBJ1-1; unclear D gene. Trimming pared 6 bases from V and 7 bases from J, leaving 15 bases between. Germline-derived CDR1 and CDR2 are KGHSH and LQKENI. The CDR3 has 13 amino acids.

V is TRBV9 and J is TRBJ1-1; a weak D match, TRBD1 (5 bases). Germline V gives CDR1 SGDLS, CDR2 YYNGEE. The CDR3 is 15 amino acids. Trimming removed 0 bases at V and 1 base at J, with 10 bases between. Here the CDR3 reads CASSVDGGTNTEAFF. The DNA of the CDR3 is TGTGCCAGCAGCGTAGACGGGGGTACGAACACTGAAGCTTTCTTT.